This TCR beta chain appears in the sequencing data of a study of T-cell reconstitution after alpha-beta-depleted transplantation in children. Unique molecular identifiers tagged the TCRbeta library. TCRdb independently ran MiXCR on the PCR reads; one entry per CDR3 protein. The table records about 500,000 distinct CDR3 sequences, 30% to 35% of them present only once. V trimming: 0 bases; J trimming: 3 bases; junction bases outside the gene matches: 4. In germline, CDR1 is DFQATT, CDR2 SNEGSKA (reference sequence). The CDR3 contains 15 residues. The input for sequencing was PBMCs from the stem cell graft donor, taken from the stem cell graft. This receptor was identified in a human donor who donated a stem cell graft to a child with aplastic anemia. The V gene is TRBV20-1, the J gene TRBJ2-3; 9 bases agree with TRBD2. For the CDR3, the DNA is TGCAGTGCTAGAGACCGACTAGCGGCGACAGATACGCAGTATTTT. Encoded protein: CSARDRLAATDTQYF.